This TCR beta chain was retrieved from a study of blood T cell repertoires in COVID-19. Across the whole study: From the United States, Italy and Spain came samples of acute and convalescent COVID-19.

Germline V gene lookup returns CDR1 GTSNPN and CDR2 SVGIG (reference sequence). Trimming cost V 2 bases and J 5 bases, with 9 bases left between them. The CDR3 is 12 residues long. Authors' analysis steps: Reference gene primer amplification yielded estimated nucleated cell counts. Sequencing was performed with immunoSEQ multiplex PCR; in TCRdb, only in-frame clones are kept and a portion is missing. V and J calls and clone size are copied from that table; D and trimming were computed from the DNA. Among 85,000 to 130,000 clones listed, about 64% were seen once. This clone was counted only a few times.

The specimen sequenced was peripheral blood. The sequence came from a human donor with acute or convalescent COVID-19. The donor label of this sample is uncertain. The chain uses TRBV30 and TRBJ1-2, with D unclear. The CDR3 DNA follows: TGTGCCTGGAGTCAGGAGGAATATGGCTACACCTTC. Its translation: CAWSQEEYGYTF.